The 23 T cell receptor beta chains reported below all come from one sample, sequenced in a study of OX40 agonist ivuxolimab in advanced cancers. Receptor libraries were prepared by the immunoSEQ multiplex PCR assay. This is the immuneACCESS table as TCRdb keeps it, with only in-frame sequences that have V and J called. A part of the clones is gone; compared with another copy, unresolved V genes explain less than half, and the rest is unexplained. The table for this sample lists 45,000 or so clones; around three quarters of them were counted only once. 4.2% of the sample goes to the ten largest clones. The sample consisted of CD4+ or CD8+ T cells sorted from blood, taken in a trial of the OX40 agonist ivuxolimab. Source of these receptors: an adult with an advanced solid tumor such as melanoma, head and neck, liver or kidney cancer.

The chain combines TRBV6-5 with TRBJ1-6; 8 positions agree with TRBD1. J was trimmed by 9 bases and V by 5 bases; bases with no gene match: 9. In germline, CDR1 is MNHEY, CDR2 SVGAGI. This CDR3 is 15 amino acids long. Here the CDR3 reads CASSHIKQGGSPLHF. CDR3 sequence (DNA): TGTGCCAGCAGTCATATTAAACAGGGGGGTTCACCCCTCCACTTT.

The V and J genes are TRBV5-1 and TRBJ1-4; D unresolved. The germline gives CDR1 SGHRS, CDR2 YFSETQ. CDR3 size: 15 residues. The V and J ends lost 4 bases and 7 bases respectively, with 17 bases between them. The CDR3 region is CASSLQKGMGEKLFF. The CDR3 DNA sequence: TGCGCCAGCAGCCTTCAAAAGGGTATGGGTGAAAAACTGTTTTTT.

This clone was seen only a few times. The V gene is TRBV28, the J gene TRBJ2-3; TRBD1 is a possible D gene (6 bases). V was pared by 6 bases and J by 1 base, with 8 bases between. Germline V lookup: CDR1 MDHEN, CDR2 SYDVKM. The CDR3 is 13 residues long. CDR3 in amino acids: CASRGHGTDTQYF. The DNA for the CDR3 is TGTGCCAGCAGGGGACATGGCACAGATACGCAGTATTTT.

The chain recombines TRBV7-9 with TRBJ1-5, with D maybe TRBD1 (6 bases). The CDR3 runs to 15 residues. With 4 bases removed from V and 6 bases from J, the gap between germline ends came to 16 bases. Germline CDR1 reads SEHNR; CDR2 reads FQNEAQ (reference sequence). CDR3: CASSSLGGASQPQHF. CDR3 DNA: TGTGCCAGCAGCTCCCTAGGGGGGGCCAGTCAGCCCCAGCATTTT.

V usage is TRBV4-2 and J usage is TRBJ2-1; D may be TRBD2 (6 bases). The CDR3 has 14 residues. V was trimmed by 0 bases and J by 15 bases, leaving 18 bases between them. Germline loops: CDR1 LGHNA, CDR2 YNFKEQ. The CDR3 DNA reads as TGTGCCAGCAGCCAAGATAAGGGGCTAGCGAGGGTGTTCTTC. Translated: CASSQDKGLARVFF.

J is TRBJ2-7 and V is TRBV7-6; possibly TRBD1 for D (6 bases). Trimming pared 5 bases from V and 0 bases from J, leaving 11 bases between. In germline, CDR1 is SGHVS, CDR2 FNYEAQ. The CDR3 has 14 residues. The CDR3 sequence: CASSAQQGSYEQYF. The DNA of the CDR3 is TGTGCCAGCAGCGCCCAACAGGGCTCCTACGAGCAGTACTTC.

V gene TRBV5-1 combines with J gene TRBJ2-5; TRBD1 is a possible D gene (6 bases). This CDR3 spans 16 amino acids. Looked up from germline, CDR1 is SGHRS and CDR2 is YFSETQ. The germline V and J ends were trimmed by 4 bases and 1 base, with 17 bases remaining between them. The CDR3 DNA follows: TGCGCCAGCAGCCCGTTGCAACAGGGTTCCCAAGAGACCCAGTACTTC. Translation gives CASSPLQQGSQETQYF.

This clone showed up just a few times. The J gene is TRBJ1-1, the V gene TRBV7-6; no definite D call. Germline lookup yields CDR1 SGHVS and CDR2 FNYEAQ. The length of the CDR3 is 14 residues. V lost 0 bases to trimming and J lost 1 base, with 6 bases between them. For the CDR3, the DNA is TGTGCCAGCAGCTTAGCGATGGGGAACACTGAAGCTTTCTTT. Protein sequence: CASSLAMGNTEAFF.

The V and J genes are TRBV10-3 and TRBJ2-1; TRBD2 agrees at 10 bases. Germline V gene data show CDR1 as ENHRY and CDR2 as SYGVKD. V gave up 11 bases and J gave up 7 bases; unmatched junction bases: 11. The CDR3 has 14 amino acids. The CDR3 loop is CASNQAGGENEQFF. In nucleotides, the CDR3 is TGTGCCTCCAACCAAGCGGGAGGGGAAAATGAGCAGTTCTTC.

The chain couples TRBV29-1 to TRBJ2-7; 13 nucleotides align to TRBD2. The CDR3 length is 15 residues. V gave up 6 bases and J gave up 2 bases; unmatched junction bases: 7. CDR1 is SQVTM and CDR2 is ANQGSEA in the germline V gene. The DNA for the CDR3 is TGCAGCGTCGCCGGGACTAGCGGGGTAACCTACGAGCAGTACTTC. Its translation: CSVAGTSGVTYEQYF.

This clone was counted a single time. The chain employs TRBV9 and TRBJ2-6; TRBD2 might be the D (5 bases). Germline CDR1 SGDLS, CDR2 YYNGEE. Deletions cut 0 bases from V and 4 bases from J, with 8 bases between. This CDR3 comprises 15 residues. The CDR3 bases are TGTGCCAGCAGCGTAGAGGGAGCCGGGGCCAACGTCCTGACTTTC. Protein product: CASSVEGAGANVLTF.

CDR3 coding DNA: TGTGCCAGCAGCCCGGGGGTAGGGTTGAACACTGAAGCTTTCTTT. Encoded protein: CASSPGVGLNTEAFF. The chain combines TRBV11-2 with TRBJ1-1; maybe TRBD1 (5 bases). V lost 5 bases and J lost 0, with 13 bases in between. Per the germline V gene, CDR1 is SGHAT and CDR2 is FQNNGV. This CDR3 has 15 residues.

The V gene is TRBV7-8, the J gene TRBJ1-1; D is unclear. CDR3 size: 15 residues. Germline CDR1 and CDR2: SGHVS and FQNEAQ. V was cut by 5 bases and J by 1 base, with 14 bases left in between. CDR3 coding DNA: TGTGCCAGCAGCCCTCCCGGCGCGGGGAACACTGAAGCTTTCTTT. Protein: CASSPPGAGNTEAFF.

V is TRBV25-1 and J is TRBJ1-1; perhaps TRBD1 as D (6 bases). CDR3 size: 14 residues. V was clipped by 3 bases and J by 4 bases, with 12 bases between them. Germline CDR1 reads MGHDK; CDR2 reads SYGVNS. Here the CDR3 reads CASSDGGRLTEAFF. The CDR3, as DNA: TGTGCCAGCAGTGATGGGGGGCGGCTCACTGAAGCTTTCTTT.

The rearrangement uses TRBV5-1 and TRBJ2-3; D remains ambiguous. CDR3 length: 12 amino acids. Trimming pared 5 bases from V and 0 bases from J, leaving 4 bases between. The V gene's germline CDR1 is SGHRS and CDR2 YFSETQ. This CDR3 is CASRGSTDTQYF. CDR3 coding DNA: TGCGCCAGCAGAGGGAGCACAGATACGCAGTATTTT. Based on the CDR3 plus reference TRBV5-1 and TRBJ2-3, the full variable domain is KAGVTQTPRYLIKTRGQQVTLSCSPISGHRSVSWYQQTPGQGLQFLFEYFSETQRNKGNFPGRFSGRQFSNSRSEMNVSTLELGDSALYLCASRGSTDTQYFGPGTRLTVL.

This chain links TRBV7-9 with TRBJ1-2; no firm D call. Germline V gene lookup returns CDR1 SEHNR and CDR2 FQNEAQ (reference sequence). Trimming removed 3 bases from V and 4 bases from J, with 15 bases in between. The CDR3 loop spans 15 amino acids. The CDR3 DNA sequence: TGTGCCAGCAGCTTGGCGGACGGGATAGGCTATGGCTACACCTTC. This sequence encodes CASSLADGIGYGYTF.

CDR3 protein: CASRHESGYSGGAADTQYF. The CDR3, as DNA: TGTGCCAGCAGGCATGAGTCAGGCTATAGCGGGGGGGCCGCAGATACGCAGTATTTT. The chain couples TRBV7-2 to TRBJ2-3; TRBD2 matches at 11 bases. V was pared by 6 bases and J by 4 bases, with 18 bases of the junction left unmatched. The germline V gene encodes CDR1 SGHTA and CDR2 FQGNSA. The CDR3 extends over 19 amino acids.

CDR3: CAWRETGGLTEAFF. The CDR3 nucleotides are TGTGCCTGGAGGGAGACAGGGGGCTTAACTGAAGCTTTCTTT. V is TRBV30 and J is TRBJ1-1; 10 bases are a match to TRBD1. The V gene's germline CDR1 is GTSNPN and CDR2 SVGIG (reference sequence). The V segment lost 3 bases and the J segment 5 bases; nucleotides outside the gene matches: 6. The length of the CDR3 is 14 residues.

The chain has TRBV1 and TRBJ2-5; the table calls TRBD2, which could not be checked here. TRBV1 is annotated as a pseudogene. The CDR3 has 19 amino acids. CDR3 loop: CTSSQSRRLADRIQETQYF. CDR3 nucleotides: TGCACCAGCAGCCAATCCCGAAGGCTAGCGGACCGAATCCAAGAGACCCAGTACTTC.

The chain carries TRBV4-3 and TRBJ2-1; D may be TRBD2 (6 bases). Trimming stripped 2 bases from V and 5 bases from J, with 10 bases between. Germline V CDR1 and CDR2: LGHNA, YSLEER. This CDR3 is 14 amino acids long. The CDR3 bases are TGCGCCAGCAGCCAATACGGGAGCAACAATGAGCAGTTCTTC. Encoded protein: CASSQYGSNNEQFF.

A single count supports this clone. This chain uses TRBV6-5 with TRBJ1-1, with a tentative D call TRBD1 (6 bases). The V and J ends lost 0 bases and 4 bases respectively, with 12 bases between them. Germline V CDR1 and CDR2: MNHEY, SVGAGI. The CDR3 spans 15 residues. The CDR3 bases are TGTGCCAGCAGTTACTCGGGGGGCGCCCCCACTGAAGCTTTCTTT. It translates to CASSYSGGAPTEAFF.

This clone has ten or more counts. The chain couples TRBV6-6 to TRBJ1-2; 7 bases are shared with TRBD1. From germline, CDR1 is MNHNY and CDR2 SVGAGI (reference sequence). CDR3 size: 14 residues. The junction had 8 bases not matched to a gene; V was cut back by 2 bases and J by 8 bases. The CDR3 loop reads CASSYGRGVEGYTF. The CDR3 DNA reads TGTGCCAGCAGTTACGGCAGGGGGGTGGAAGGCTACACCTTC.

This chain uses TRBV28 with TRBJ2-1; 8 bases line up with TRBD2. V lost 6 bases to trimming and J lost 13 bases; unmatched junction nucleotides: 8. The germline V gene encodes CDR1 MDHEN and CDR2 SYDVKM. CDR3 length: 12 residues. CDR3 in amino acids: CASRVSGTSQFF. The CDR3 region has the DNA TGTGCCAGCAGGGTTAGCGGGACCTCTCAGTTCTTC.